The 21 T cell receptor beta chains below come from one sample, sequenced in a study of cytomegalovirus exposure and HLA in healthy donors. The study ran its PCR with 60 Vbeta and 13 Jbeta primers. The repertoire was sequenced with immunoSEQ multiplex PCR; TCRdb's copy has only in-frame clones and lacks some. The sample yields 130,000 or so clones, over 75% seen once. Source material: PBMCs. The receptors shown here come from a man aged 25 to 40 in good health and CMV-seronegative.

The V gene is TRBV5-6, the J gene TRBJ1-6; D is uncertain. Germline V CDR1 and CDR2: SGHDT, YYEEEE. This CDR3 region has 15 residues. Trimming left V 2 bases short and J 1 base short, with 7 bases between. The CDR3: CASSFGDSYNSPLHF. In DNA, the CDR3 is TGTGCCAGCAGCTTCGGGGATTCCTATAATTCACCCCTCCACTTT.

This chain connects TRBV6-5 to TRBJ2-1; 10 bases map to TRBD1. Trimming cost V 2 bases and J 7 bases; bases outside gene matches: 8. Germline CDR1 is MNHEY and CDR2 is SVGAGI. CDR3 size: 16 residues. The CDR3: CASSYLPGQGKNEQFF. The CDR3 bases are TGTGCCAGCAGTTACCTACCGGGACAGGGGAAGAATGAGCAGTTCTTC.

The CDR3 coding sequence is TGTGCCAGCAGTACTAGCGGGGGGGCGAGCTCCTACAATGAGCAGTTCTTC. Residues: CASSTSGGASSYNEQFF. The chain links TRBV28 to TRBJ2-1; 13 positions agree with TRBD2. CDR1 is MDHEN, CDR2 SYDVKM, per germline. CDR3 length: 17 residues. Trimming took 5 bases from V and 0 from J; bases not matched to a gene: 4.

The chain combines TRBV5-6 with TRBJ2-7; D is perhaps TRBD2 (5 bases). Germline V gives CDR1 SGHDT, CDR2 YYEEEE. V shed 4 bases and J shed 3 bases, with 17 bases lying between them. The CDR3 has 15 amino acids. This CDR3 reads CASSPSGLQDYEQYF. Here the CDR3 DNA reads TGTGCCAGCAGCCCATCTGGACTGCAGGACTACGAGCAGTACTTC.

This chain joins TRBV5-6 and TRBJ1-4; weak D call: TRBD1 (6 bases). This CDR3 is built from 15 residues. Per germline, CDR1 SGHDT and CDR2 YYEEEE. V lost 2 bases to trimming and J lost 2 bases, with 10 bases between them. The CDR3 loop is CASSLQGVTNEKLFF. CDR3 nucleotide sequence: TGTGCCAGCAGCTTACAGGGTGTGACTAATGAAAAACTGTTTTTT.

The CDR3 DNA is TGTGCCAGCAGCCGGCGGGGGGGCAATGAGCAGTTCTTC. Translation: CASSRRGGNEQFF. The rearrangement joins TRBV5-6 to TRBJ2-1; TRBD2 aligns across 9 bases. In germline, CDR1 is SGHDT, CDR2 YYEEEE. CDR3 size: 13 residues. The V segment lost 4 bases and the J segment 6 bases; nucleotides outside the gene matches: 2.

This chain connects TRBV27 to TRBJ2-1, with D hard to call. V lost 5 bases and J lost 4, with 9 bases in between. Germline-derived CDR1 and CDR2 are MNHEY and SMNVEV (reference sequence). The CDR3 is made up of 13 amino acids. This chain's CDR3 is CASSPEYYNEQFF. The CDR3 DNA reads as TGTGCCAGCAGTCCAGAATATTACAATGAGCAGTTCTTC.

As for this clone: One end of the junction fails to match germline, which may point to a read error. V and J are TRBV7-7 and TRBJ2-5, with 14 nucleotides matching TRBD2. Germline-derived CDR1 and CDR2 are SSHAT and FNYEAQ (reference sequence). The CDR3 has 16 residues. This CDR3 reads CASSSHGTSGSQTQYF. CDR3 DNA: TGTGCTAGCAGCTCCCACGGGACTAGCGGGAGTCAGACCCAGTACTTC.

The chain employs TRBV4-1 and TRBJ1-4; the D is unclear. CDR3 length: 14 residues. CDR1 is MGHRA and CDR2 is YSYEKL in the germline V gene. Between the trimmed V and J ends, which lost 1 base and 6 bases, there was a span of 9 bases. The CDR3 here is CASSQVVGDEKLFF. Written as DNA, the CDR3 is TGCGCCAGCAGCCAAGTGGTAGGAGATGAAAAACTGTTTTTT.

The rearrangement links TRBV30 to TRBJ2-1, with a possible D match to TRBD1 (6 bases). Looked up from germline, CDR1 is GTSNPN and CDR2 is SVGIG (reference sequence). The CDR3 spans 14 residues. V was shortened by 3 bases and J by 7 bases, with 16 bases between the two germline ends. The CDR3 spells CAWRGDNRRNEQFF. CDR3 in DNA: TGTGCCTGGAGAGGGGACAACCGGCGGAATGAGCAGTTCTTC.

This clone has only a few counts. This chain uses TRBV10-2 with TRBJ2-3; 14 positions agree with TRBD2. The CDR3 runs to 16 residues. CDR1 and CDR2 (germline): WSHSY, SAAADI. V gave up 2 bases and J gave up 4 bases; unmatched junction bases: 2. Here the CDR3 DNA reads TGCGCCAGCAGTGAGAGGACTAGCGGGAGGCCAGATACGCAGTATTTT. Translating it yields CASSERTSGRPDTQYF.

The genes are TRBV21-1 and TRBJ1-5. TRBV21-1 is a pseudogene segment. This CDR3 is 17 amino acids long. The CDR3 bases are TGTGCCAGCAGCTCAAGTTCCTCGCGAGCGAGCAATCAGCCCCAGCATTTT. This gives the protein CASSSSSSRASNQPQHF.

This clone was seen just once. The CDR3 here is CASSGASGGGNEQFF. CDR3 sequence (DNA): TGTGCCAGCAGTGGAGCTAGCGGGGGTGGCAATGAGCAGTTCTTC. The chain uses TRBV6-1 and TRBJ2-1, with 10 bases lining up with TRBD2. Germline trimming cut 4 bases from V and 6 bases from J; bases unmatched to any gene: 6. The CDR3 is 15 residues long. Germline V gene data show CDR1 as MNHNS and CDR2 as SASEGT.

J is TRBJ2-5 and V is TRBV7-2; 9 nucleotides match TRBD2. The CDR3 sequence is 16 residues long. Per germline, CDR1 SGHTA and CDR2 FQGNSA. V dropped 5 bases and J dropped 2; count of bases not matched to a gene: 9. The CDR3 loop reads CASSPGGSGGQETQYF. DNA of the CDR3: TGTGCCAGCAGCCCCGGGGGTAGCGGGGGACAAGAGACCCAGTACTTC. Based on the CDR3 plus reference TRBV7-2 and TRBJ2-5, the full variable domain is GAGVSQSPSNKVTEKGKDVELRCDPISGHTALYWYRQSLGQGLEFLIYFQGNSAPDKSGLPSDRFSAERTGGSVSTLTIQRTQQEDSAVYLCASSPGGSGGQETQYFGPGTRLLVL.

The chain uses TRBV13 and TRBJ2-7, with 9 bases matching TRBD1. The V segment lost 3 bases and the J segment 2 bases; nucleotides outside the gene matches: 2. In germline, CDR1 is PRHDT, CDR2 FYEKMQ (reference sequence). This CDR3 contains 14 residues. In DNA, the CDR3 is TGTGCCAGCAGCTTGGGACAGGGTCCCTACGAGCAGTACTTC. Its translation: CASSLGQGPYEQYF.

The gene calls are TRBV27 and TRBJ2-2, with 11 bases that match TRBD2. The junction had 1 base not matched to a gene; V was cut back by 3 bases and J by 4 bases. The CDR3 extends over 15 amino acids. Looked up from germline, CDR1 is MNHEY and CDR2 is SMNVEV (reference sequence). The CDR3 loop is CASSFGTSGTGELFF. Written as DNA, the CDR3 is TGTGCCAGCAGTTTTGGGACTAGCGGCACCGGGGAGCTGTTTTTT.

This clone was seen a few times. V usage is TRBV4-1 and J usage is TRBJ2-1; D is perhaps TRBD2 (6 bases). Germline loops: CDR1 MGHRA, CDR2 YSYEKL. The ends were cut back, 3 bases at V and 5 bases at J, with 14 bases in the middle. The CDR3 has 15 amino acids. The chain's CDR3 is CASSHLPRGDNEQFF. The CDR3 bases are TGCGCCAGCAGCCATCTCCCGCGGGGAGACAATGAGCAGTTCTTC.

The V and J genes are TRBV19 and TRBJ2-7; 10 bases map to TRBD2. The CDR3 sequence is 15 residues long. V lost 3 bases to trimming and J lost 5 bases; unmatched junction nucleotides: 7. Looked up from germline, CDR1 is LNHDA and CDR2 is SQIVND (reference sequence). DNA for the CDR3: TGTGCCAGTAGTATGGCTAGCGGGAGTCCCCACGAGCAGTACTTC. It yields the protein CASSMASGSPHEQYF. Based on the CDR3 plus reference TRBV19 and TRBJ2-7, the full variable domain is DGGITQSPKYLFRKEGQNVTLSCEQNLNHDAMYWYRQDPGQGLRLIYYSQIVNDFQKGDIAEGYSVSREKKESFPLTVTSAQKNPTAFYLCASSMASGSPHEQYFGPGTRLTVT.

This chain links TRBV7-9 with TRBJ2-7, with 8 positions matching TRBD2. Germline V gene data show CDR1 as SEHNR and CDR2 as FQNEAQ (reference sequence). The CDR3 contains 14 residues. J gave up 3 bases and V 3 bases, and 4 bases lay outside the gene matches. The CDR3 spells CASSFLAGNYEQYF. The DNA of the CDR3 is TGTGCCAGCAGCTTTTTAGCGGGAAACTACGAGCAGTACTTC.

The table lists this clone with a count of one. The J gene is TRBJ2-5, the V gene TRBV28, with D unclear. CDR3 length equals 15 residues. Germline V gene data show CDR1 as MDHEN and CDR2 as SYDVKM. The V end was cut by 1 base, the J end by 2 bases, with 11 bases between. CDR3: CASSLSLGRQETQYF. Written as DNA, the CDR3 is TGTGCCAGCAGTTTATCTCTGGGCCGACAAGAGACCCAGTACTTC. The whole variable domain, filled in from reference TRBV28 and TRBJ2-5, reads DVKVTQSSRYLVKRTGEKVFLECVQDMDHENMFWYRQDPGLGLRLIYFSYDVKMKEKGDIPEGYSVSREKKERFSLILESASTNQTSMYLCASSLSLGRQETQYFGPGTRLLVL.

The chain couples TRBV18 to TRBJ2-5, with unresolved D. The CDR3 contains 12 residues. V gave up 6 bases and J gave up 0 bases, with 5 bases separating them. Per the germline V gene, CDR1 is KGHSH and CDR2 is LQKENI. The CDR3 sequence: CASSEYQETQYF. In nucleotides, the CDR3 is TGTGCCAGCTCGGAGTACCAAGAGACCCAGTACTTC. The complete variable domain, with remaining parts taken from reference TRBV18 and TRBJ2-5, reads NAGVMQNPRHLVRRRGQEARLRCSPMKGHSHVYWYRQLPEEGLKFMVYLQKENIIDESGMPKERFSAEFPKEGPSILRIQQVVRGDSAAYFCASSEYQETQYFGPGTRLLVL.